The clone carrying this T cell receptor (beta chain) was seen more than once but under ten times. Its antigen remains unidentified. The TCR beta libraries were generated through quantitative 5'-RACE incorporating molecular barcodes. TCRdb re-called the 5' RACE reads through MiXCR, storing one row per CDR3 protein. The data hold roughly 700,000 distinct CDR3 sequences, with around a fifth observed a single time. The germline CDR1 and CDR2 sequences are ENHRY and SYGVKD. The CDR3 totals 14 residues. V shed 3 bases and J 5 bases; nucleotides not matched to a gene: 6. The sample is drawn from a study of CD8 T cells in ankylosing spondylitis. Whole-study results and caveats: Enrichment of disease-linked clones was reportedly significant in matched ankylosing spondylitis synovial fluid. Disease-linked clones were found to be CD8+ and relatively rare in peripheral blood. A TCR beta motif made of several highly homologous variants seemed typical of ankylosing spondylitis blood.

The origin of this receptor is a male donor with ankylosing spondylitis. The sequencing sample was made of blood, either unsorted or a sorted T cell fraction (not recorded which). The chain recombines TRBV10-3 with TRBJ1-1; TRBD1 aligns across 7 bases. In DNA, the CDR3 is TGTGCCATCAGTGATTGGATCAGGGGGACTGAAGCTTTCTTT. Translated, it gives CAISDWIRGTEAFF.